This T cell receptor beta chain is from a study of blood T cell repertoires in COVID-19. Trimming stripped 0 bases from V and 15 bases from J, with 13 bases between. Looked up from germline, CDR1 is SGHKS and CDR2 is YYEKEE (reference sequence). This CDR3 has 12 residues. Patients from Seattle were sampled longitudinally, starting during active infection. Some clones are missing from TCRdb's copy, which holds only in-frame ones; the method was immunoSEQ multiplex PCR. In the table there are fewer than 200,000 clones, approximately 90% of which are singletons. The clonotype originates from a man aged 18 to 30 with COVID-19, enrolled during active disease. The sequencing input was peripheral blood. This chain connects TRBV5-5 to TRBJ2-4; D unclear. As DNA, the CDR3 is TGTGCCAGCAGCTTGGTTCCGTGGCAGGTGTACTTC. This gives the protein CASSLVPWQVYF.